The 10 T cell receptor beta chains below were found in one sample sequenced in a study of blood T cell repertoires in COVID-19. Only in-frame clones appear in the TCRdb table, and some are missing; sequencing was by immunoSEQ multiplex PCR. The data contain over 65,000 clones, around 82% of them singletons. The sequenced material came from peripheral blood. Receptors were obtained from an elderly man with active COVID-19.

The chain is built from TRBV7-6 and TRBJ2-7, with TRBD1 as a possible D gene (6 bases). Trimming removed 3 bases at V and 3 bases at J, with 9 bases between. Germline loops: CDR1 SGHVS, CDR2 FNYEAQ. The CDR3 consists of 13 residues. CDR3 DNA sequence: TGTGCCAGCAGCTTGACAGGAGTCTACGAGCAGTACTTC. Protein product: CASSLTGVYEQYF.

The chain links TRBV27 to TRBJ2-6, with D perhaps TRBD1 (6 bases). Germline CDR1 and CDR2: MNHEY and SMNVEV (reference sequence). V was clipped by 7 bases and J by 2 bases, with 9 bases between them. The CDR3 consists of 14 residues. The CDR3, as DNA: TGTGCCAGCAAACGGACAGCTGGGGCCAACGTCCTGACTTTC. Protein sequence: CASKRTAGANVLTF. The whole variable domain, filled in from reference TRBV27 and TRBJ2-6, reads EAQVTQNPRYLITVTGKKLTVTCSQNMNHEYMSWYRQDPGLGLRQIYYSMNVEVTDKGDVPEGYKVSRKEKRNFPLILESPSPNQTSLYFCASKRTAGANVLTFGAGSRLTVL.

This rearrangement joins TRBV11-2 to TRBJ2-3; tentative D call: TRBD2 (6 bases). Trimming stripped 5 bases from V and 6 bases from J, with 15 bases between. Germline values: CDR1 SGHAT, CDR2 FQNNGV. This CDR3 region has 14 residues. The CDR3 here is CASSLGTGGDTQYF. CDR3 DNA: TGTGCCAGCAGCCTCGGGACTGGGGGGGATACGCAGTATTTT.

The genes are TRBV24-1 and TRBJ2-4, with 8 positions matching TRBD2. V dropped 4 bases and J dropped 0; count of bases not matched to a gene: 4. The V gene's germline CDR1 is KGHDR and CDR2 SFDVKD. The CDR3 sequence is 16 residues long. DNA of the CDR3: TGTGCCACCAGTGAGTCGGGGGGGATAGCCAAAAACATTCAGTACTTC. Translated: CATSESGGIAKNIQYF.

The chain joins TRBV7-3 to TRBJ2-3, with TRBD2 identical over 13 bases. Germline-derived CDR1 and CDR2 are SGHTA and FQGTGA. Losses at the gene ends were 5 bases for V and 7 bases for J; bases not matched to a gene: 3. CDR3 length equals 14 residues. CDR3 DNA: TGTGCCAGCAGCCATGGGACTAGCGGGAATACGCAGTATTTT. It codes for CASSHGTSGNTQYF.

The chain employs TRBV5-1 and TRBJ1-1, with a tentative D call TRBD1 (5 bases). V was cut by 5 bases and J by 2 bases, with 7 bases left in between. Germline CDR1 reads SGHRS; CDR2 reads YFSETQ. The CDR3 extends over 12 amino acids. CDR3 sequence reads: CASRTENTEAFF. The CDR3 DNA follows: TGCGCCAGCAGGACAGAAAACACTGAAGCTTTCTTT.

In DNA, the CDR3 is TGTGCCAGCAGCCCGCAGGTTTCGCAGGGCCTACGTGGCTACACCTTC. This encodes CASSPQVSQGLRGYTF. This chain joins TRBV7-8 and TRBJ1-2; maybe TRBD1 (5 bases). The germline gives CDR1 SGHVS, CDR2 FQNEAQ. The CDR3 runs 16 residues. V shed 5 bases and J shed 7 bases, with 23 bases lying between them.

The CDR3 protein is CASSFYSWNTEAFF. In nucleotides, the CDR3 is TGCGCCAGCAGCTTTTACAGCTGGAACACTGAAGCTTTCTTT. This chain links TRBV5-1 with TRBJ1-1; D call uncertain. Germline lookup yields CDR1 SGHRS and CDR2 YFSETQ. The V end lost 2 bases, the J end lost 1 base, and 9 bases lay between the germline ends. This CDR3 is built from 14 residues.

The rearrangement joins TRBV5-3 to TRBJ1-4; D call uncertain. TRBV5-3 is an ORF; its function is uncertain. The CDR3 is 15 amino acids. V gave up 0 bases and J gave up 6 bases, with 12 bases separating them. The CDR3 spells CARSLEGKGDEKLFF. CDR3 in DNA: TGTGCCAGAAGCTTGGAGGGTAAGGGAGATGAAAAACTGTTTTTT.

The rearrangement links TRBV19 to TRBJ1-1; weak D call: TRBD1 (5 bases). The CDR3 runs 15 residues. CDR1 is LNHDA, CDR2 SQIVND, per germline (reference sequence). Trimming stripped 5 bases from V and 8 bases from J, with 21 bases between. In nucleotides, the CDR3 is TGTGCCAGTAGTGTGAACCCGGGGGGTCGAGGGGAAGCTTTCTTT. Its translation is CASSVNPGGRGEAFF.